Sequencing of this T cell receptor (beta chain) was carried out in a study of blood T cell repertoires in COVID-19 (dated by TCRdb to 2020 to 2022). About the study as a whole: The collaborator samples originated in the United States, Italy and Spain and spanned the acute and convalescent phases of COVID-19. Subjects who had been exposed to COVID-19, were actively infected with it, or had recovered from it provided the deeply sampled blood TCRbeta repertoires that made up the dataset. Samples were obtained from the ongoing ImmuneRACE study (first 160 participants) and from about 1,300 subjects provided by 6 global collaborators. HLA class I and class II types, where available, came from metadata supplied by the sample provider rather than from assay-based typing. The sample metadata nearly always contained a de-identified subject ID, COVID-19 status, age in years and sex. The repertoires were released in a freely available public database intended as a resource for research on the immune response to SARS-CoV-2. The material from the prospective study consisted of cDNA or gDNA derived from T cells, B-cell-depleted T cells, or PBMCs.

V drops 4 bases and J drops 9 bases, leaving 14 bases in between. Sequences SNHLY (CDR1) and FYNNEI (CDR2) are obtained from the germline V gene. Reading from cysteine to phenylalanine, the CDR3 counts 13 amino acids. Only CDR3 DNA is held: 39 bases, read in frame from base 1. The collaborating institutions used their own protocols to collect whole blood in K2EDTA tubes. For TCRbeta analysis, collaborators shipped samples as frozen whole blood, isolated PBMCs, or DNA extracted from either of those sample types. This clone was recorded once. This clone's antigen is unknown. Within one base of it there is no much larger clone, and no base qualities were kept. What the study reported, not specific to this receptor: Clinical and demographic metadata were provided uncurated, with the amount varying by source and participant.

The immunoSEQ Assay, a bias-controlled multiplex PCR, was used to amplify TCRbeta CDR3 regions from genomic DNA. In the paper's pipeline: Nucleated cell counts per sample were estimated from amplification of reference gene primers within the assay. To quantify the absolute abundance of each unique TCRbeta CDR3 rearrangement, sequence reads were collapsed and filtered. Productive Simpson clonality was computed per sample as the square root of Simpson's diversity index over productive rearrangements. This immuneACCESS table, as held by TCRdb, lists in-frame sequences with V and J called but not all clones. Of the missing ones, under half trace to an unresolved V gene in checked studies; the others have no known cause. V, J and clone size were drawn from that table, and D and trimming were deduced from the DNA. The sample profile shows around 93,000 clones; 60% to 85% of them were found once. Around 9.4% of the sample goes to the ten largest clones.

This receptor chain uses TRBV2 and TRBJ2-3; possibly the D gene is TRBD2, per 5 matching bases. This receptor was taken from a woman older than 75 with acute or convalescent COVID-19. What was sequenced was peripheral blood. The nucleotides read TGTGCCAGCAGTGGGACTCCTCGAGGGACGCAGTATTTT. Its coded protein is CASSGTPRGTQYF.